This entry lists 24 T cell receptor beta chains sequenced from one sample in a study of post-analysis software for immune sequencing data. General study points: Included in a set of several TRBV segments more frequent in patients than controls were TRBV5-6, TRBV5-1 and TRBV20-1.

Their recognized antigens are unknown. cDNA libraries of TCR beta carried unique molecular identifiers. TCRdb passed the PCR reads through MiXCR, listing each CDR3 protein once. The sample carries a few hundred thousand distinct CDR3 sequences, about 38% recorded once. Sequenced: blood. The receptors stem from a girl aged 10-17 years with multiple sclerosis.

This clonotype appeared many times. This chain links TRBV7-8 with TRBJ2-5; 12 bases fit TRBD2. The V gene's germline CDR1 is SGHVS and CDR2 FQNEAQ. J lost 4 bases, V lost 5 bases, and 2 bases had no gene match. The CDR3 spans 14 residues. The CDR3 bases are TGTGCCAGCAGCCCGACTAGCGGGAGAGAGACCCAGTACTTC. Translating gives CASSPTSGRETQYF.

This chain links TRBV20-1 with TRBJ2-7, with 8 bases matching TRBD2. The CDR3 is 13 residues long. V was pared by 0 bases and J by 3 bases, with 1 base of the junction left unmatched. In germline, CDR1 is DFQATT, CDR2 SNEGSKA (reference sequence). CDR3 nucleotides: TGCAGTGCTAGAGATGCGGGGGGCTACGAGCAGTACTTC. Amino acids: CSARDAGGYEQYF.

This clonotype was detected ten times or more. The chain uses TRBV28 and TRBJ1-1; 7 bases match TRBD1. From germline, CDR1 is MDHEN and CDR2 SYDVKM. J gave up 6 bases and V 7 bases, and 8 bases lay outside the gene matches. The length of the CDR3 is 13 residues. CDR3 region: CASKAQGVPEAFF. The CDR3 region has the DNA TGTGCCAGCAAGGCGCAGGGGGTACCTGAAGCTTTCTTT.

The rearrangement uses TRBV7-9 and TRBJ1-2; 10 nucleotides line up with TRBD1. Germline CDR1 reads SEHNR; CDR2 reads FQNEAQ (reference sequence). The CDR3 extends over 15 amino acids. Germline trimming cut 5 bases from V and 5 bases from J; bases unmatched to any gene: 8. CDR3 bases: TGTGCCAGCAGCGAGGGGACAGGGGCGAGGTATGGCTACACCTTC. Translating gives CASSEGTGARYGYTF.

On this clonotype itself: This may be a read error: a much more frequent sequence differs by one nucleotide. The gene calls are TRBV5-1 and TRBJ2-3; unclear D gene. CDR1 and CDR2 (germline): SGHRS, YFSETQ. The CDR3 consists of 14 residues. The CDR3 bases are TGCGCCTGCAGCTTGTCGGCCAGTACAGATACGCAGTATTTT. Residues: CACSLSASTDTQYF.

Note on this clonotype: Given a much more abundant clone one base away, this may be a read error. CDR3 sequence: CASSWAGGWDEQFF. The CDR3 DNA reads TGCGCCAGCAGCTGGGCAGGGGGCTGGGATGAGCAGTTCTTC. V usage is TRBV5-1 and J usage is TRBJ2-1, with TRBD1 matching over 8 bases. Germline V gene data show CDR1 as SGHRS and CDR2 as YFSETQ. V was clipped by 3 bases and J by 8 bases; unmatched bases: 7. The CDR3 has 14 residues.

The V gene is TRBV7-9, the J gene TRBJ2-1, with 9 nucleotides matching TRBD2. Germline loops: CDR1 SEHNR, CDR2 FQNEAQ (reference sequence). The CDR3 sequence is 18 residues long. V dropped 0 bases and J dropped 4; count of bases not matched to a gene: 10. The CDR3 loop reads CASSLASLAGPRYNEQFF. DNA for the CDR3: TGTGCCAGCAGCTTAGCGAGTCTAGCGGGGCCCAGGTACAATGAGCAGTTCTTC.

In its sample, this clonotype was seen many times. V usage is TRBV14 and J usage is TRBJ2-3, with D tentatively TRBD2 (6 bases). The CDR3 length is 13 residues. V was trimmed by 2 bases and J by 9 bases, leaving 12 bases between them. Germline lookup yields CDR1 SGHDN and CDR2 FVKESK. The CDR3 DNA reads TGTGCCAGCAGCCAAACAGCGGGCTTCACGCAGTATTTT. It yields the protein CASSQTAGFTQYF.

This clonotype occurred many times. V and J are TRBV27 and TRBJ2-1; either TRBD1 or TRBD2 may supply D (6 bases each). V was trimmed by 7 bases and J by 8 bases, leaving 15 bases between them. The germline gives CDR1 MNHEY, CDR2 SMNVEV (reference sequence). The CDR3 is 13 residues long. DNA for the CDR3: TGTGCCAGCAAGTCTCAAGGGGGGTATGAGCAGTTCTTC. Protein product: CASKSQGGYEQFF.

This rearrangement joins TRBV7-2 to TRBJ2-1; 9 bases align to TRBD2. V lost 2 bases to trimming and J lost 6 bases; unmatched junction nucleotides: 14. Germline V CDR1 and CDR2: SGHTA, FQGNSA. The CDR3 contains 18 residues. CDR3 bases: TGTGCCAGCAGCTTAAGAGTAGTTTCGGGACTAGCCTCCAATGAGCAGTTCTTC. This translates into CASSLRVVSGLASNEQFF.

The table lists this clonotype with many counts. The chain carries TRBV18 and TRBJ2-7, with D unclear. V was shortened by 3 bases and J by 0 bases, with 6 bases between the two germline ends. Germline V gene lookup returns CDR1 KGHSH and CDR2 LQKENI. CDR3 length: 13 amino acids. The CDR3 DNA reads as TGTGCCAGCTCACCTGCAATCTCCTACGAGCAGTACTTC. Amino acids: CASSPAISYEQYF.

This chain joins TRBV5-1 and TRBJ1-5; 8 bases align to TRBD1. The CDR3 runs 15 residues. Germline V gene sequence: CDR1 SGHRS, CDR2 YFSETQ. J gave up 4 bases and V 2 bases, and 5 bases lay outside the gene matches. CDR3 in amino acids: CASSLSDRENQPQHF. CDR3 sequence (DNA): TGCGCCAGCAGCTTATCGGACAGGGAAAATCAGCCCCAGCATTTT.

This clonotype was seen a few times. This sequence joins TRBV14 and TRBJ2-1; D ambiguous. The CDR3 runs to 15 residues. From germline, CDR1 is SGHDN and CDR2 FVKESK. Deletions cut 4 bases from V and 10 bases from J, with 20 bases between. CDR3: CASSPLGNTRSEQFF. CDR3 in DNA: TGTGCCAGCAGCCCCCTGGGGAACACTCGTTCGGAGCAGTTCTTC.

This clonotype was recorded at least ten times. A read error may account for a junction end that differs from germline. The chain employs TRBV3-1 and TRBJ2-1; 12 bases line up with TRBD1. CDR3 length equals 17 residues. CDR1 and CDR2 (germline): LGHDT, YNNKEL (reference sequence). CDR3 region: CASRQAGTGGFHNEQFF. The CDR3 nucleotides are TGTGCCAGCAGGCAAGCGGGGACAGGGGGCTTCCACAATGAGCAGTTCTTC.

V and J are TRBV20-1 and TRBJ1-4; TRBD1 agrees at 10 bases. The germline CDR1 and CDR2 sequences are DFQATT and SNEGSKA (reference sequence). The CDR3 runs to 16 residues. After removal of 6 bases from V and 0 bases from J, the junction contained 7 bases not matched to a gene. DNA of the CDR3: TGCAGTGCCATGGACAGGGGGGGAGCAACTAATGAAAAACTGTTTTTT. It yields the protein CSAMDRGGATNEKLFF.

This clonotype showed up just once. The chain combines TRBV20-1 with TRBJ1-4, with a possible D match to TRBD1 (6 bases). In germline, CDR1 is DFQATT, CDR2 SNEGSKA (reference sequence). V lost 2 bases and J 0 bases, leaving 13 bases between the germline ends. The CDR3 spans 16 residues. CDR3 protein: CSARRGDKATNEKLFF. The CDR3 nucleotides are TGCAGTGCTAGACGGGGGGACAAAGCAACTAATGAAAAACTGTTTTTT.

This clonotype showed up many times. The chain couples TRBV5-1 to TRBJ2-3, with 8 bases matching TRBD2. In germline, CDR1 is SGHRS, CDR2 YFSETQ. This CDR3 is built from 15 residues. Trimming removed 5 bases from V and 2 bases from J; junction bases left unmatched: 7. In DNA form, the CDR3 reads TGCGCCAGCAGAGAAACGGGGGGGCTCACAGATACGCAGTATTTT. This sequence encodes CASRETGGLTDTQYF.

This sequence joins TRBV7-2 and TRBJ1-2; D not certain. This CDR3 comprises 12 residues. Per the germline V gene, CDR1 is SGHTA and CDR2 is FQGNSA. V shed 4 bases and J shed 4 bases, with 7 bases lying between them. CDR3 DNA sequence: TGTGCCAGCAGCTCGGGCAGCTATGGCTACACCTTC. Amino acid sequence: CASSSGSYGYTF. The full variable domain, in which reference TRBV7-2 and TRBJ1-2 provide the parts outside the CDR3, is GAGVSQSPSNKVTEKGKDVELRCDPISGHTALYWYRQSLGQGLEFLIYFQGNSAPDKSGLPSDRFSAERTGGSVSTLTIQRTQQEDSAVYLCASSSGSYGYTFGSGTRLTVV.

This clonotype was detected a few times. The chain joins TRBV4-1 to TRBJ2-1; 10 nucleotides match TRBD2. Looked up from germline, CDR1 is MGHRA and CDR2 is YSYEKL. After removal of 4 bases from V and 4 bases from J, the junction contained 7 bases not matched to a gene. This CDR3 comprises 16 residues. The CDR3 protein is CASSRLSGRDYNEQFF. The CDR3 DNA reads TGCGCCAGCAGCCGTTTGAGCGGGAGGGATTACAATGAGCAGTTCTTC.

This clonotype was seen repeatedly, ten times or more. One end of the junction is discordant with germline, which a read error may explain. V and J are TRBV18 and TRBJ2-3; the D is unclear. CDR3 length equals 12 residues. Germline values: CDR1 KGHSH, CDR2 LQKENI. This chain's CDR3 is CASSPTTDTQYF. The DNA of the CDR3 is TGCGCCAGCAGCCCCACCACAGATACGCAGTATTTT.

The sample holds a few counts of this clonotype. The genes are TRBV5-6 and TRBJ2-5, with 7 bases that match TRBD1. CDR3 length equals 15 residues. CDR1 SGHDT and CDR2 YYEEEE come from the germline V gene. J was trimmed by 1 base and V by 4 bases; bases with no gene match: 7. The CDR3 region is CASSPLTGSQETQYF. The CDR3 DNA sequence: TGTGCCAGCAGCCCCTTGACAGGGAGCCAAGAGACCCAGTACTTC.

Ten or more counts support this clonotype. V is TRBV2 and J is TRBJ2-1; maybe TRBD2 (6 bases). Germline V CDR1 and CDR2: SNHLY, FYNNEI. CDR3 length equals 14 residues. V lost 6 bases to trimming and J lost 8 bases, with 17 bases between them. The CDR3, as DNA: TGTGCCAGCAGCCCCTCCGGGAGTTGGTATGAGCAGTTCTTC. Its protein product is CASSPSGSWYEQFF.

The V call is TRBV5-1, the J call TRBJ2-1, with D possibly matching TRBD1 (8 bases). CDR1 and CDR2 (germline): SGHRS, YFSETQ. The CDR3 sequence is 13 residues long. Trimming took 4 bases from V and 5 from J, leaving 10 bases between them. CDR3 region: CASSTGGDNEQFF. CDR3 DNA sequence: TGCGCCAGCAGCACAGGGGGGGACAATGAGCAGTTCTTC.

This clonotype was found many times. The rearrangement joins TRBV9 to TRBJ2-3; TRBD2 agrees at 7 bases. The germline gives CDR1 SGDLS, CDR2 YYNGEE. The CDR3 runs 16 residues. V was pared by 0 bases and J by 2 bases, with 6 bases of the junction left unmatched. CDR3 DNA: TGTGCCAGCAGCGTAGTGGCTAGCGGACTCACAGATACGCAGTATTTT. It is translated as CASSVVASGLTDTQYF.